This T cell receptor (beta chain) was identified during a study of blood T cell repertoires in COVID-19. Turning to the study itself: Researchers got acute and convalescent COVID-19 samples from the United States, Italy and Spain.

The V segment lost 0 bases and the J segment 4 bases; nucleotides outside the gene matches: 14. The CDR3 spans 18 residues. From germline, CDR1 is MNHEY and CDR2 SVGEGT. Only in-frame clones appear in the TCRdb table, and some are missing; sequencing was by immunoSEQ multiplex PCR. The sample includes over 350,000 clones, approximately 90% of them seen just once. The rearrangement uses TRBV6-2 or TRBV6-3 and TRBJ2-5, with 7 nucleotides matching TRBD1. Material for sequencing was peripheral blood. The TCR was taken from a woman between 25 and 40 years old with acute or convalescent COVID-19. The CDR3 region has the DNA TGTGCCAGCAGTTACTCGACCGCCGATGTCTGGGACAGAGAGACCCAGTACTTC. Protein product: CASSYSTADVWDRETQYF.